These 9 T cell receptor beta chains came from one sample sequenced in a study of breast tumors, draining lymph nodes, adjacent tissues. MiXCR, applied by TCRdb to the multiplex PCR reads, yields one record per CDR3 protein. The sample includes 100,000 to 150,000 distinct CDR3 sequences, about 20% of them seen just once. Breast cancer patients provided tissue from their axillary draining lymph nodes. Sequencing was performed on axillary lymph node tissue. Receptors were obtained from a female donor with breast cancer. Some clones in this sample may be carry-over from other donors' samples.

This clonotype has just a few counts. The chain employs TRBV6-6 and TRBJ1-1, with D unresolved. The germline gives CDR1 MNHNY, CDR2 SVGAGI (reference sequence). The length of the CDR3 is 13 residues. Trimming pared 6 bases from V and 3 bases from J, leaving 11 bases between. CDR3 in amino acids: CASSPSGYTEAFF. CDR3 sequence (DNA): TGTGCCAGCAGCCCAAGTGGGTACACTGAAGCTTTCTTT.

This clonotype has a count of ten or more. This chain connects TRBV6-4 to TRBJ2-5, with 10 positions matching TRBD2. The trim removed 0 bases at V and 1 base at J, leaving 8 bases unmatched. The germline V gene has CDR1 MRHNA and CDR2 SNTAGT. There are 18 residues in the CDR3. The CDR3 DNA sequence: TGTGCCAGCAGTGACTCGGTAGCGGGGGGACTAATCCAAGAGACCCAGTACTTC. Its translation: CASSDSVAGGLIQETQYF.

This clonotype was found many times. This chain connects TRBV5-1 to TRBJ2-2, with 10 bases aligning to TRBD2. The junction had 2 bases not matched to a gene; V was cut back by 3 bases and J by 3 bases. Germline V gene sequence: CDR1 SGHRS, CDR2 YFSETQ. The CDR3 loop spans 15 amino acids. The chain's CDR3 is CASSWTSGYTGELFF. CDR3 DNA sequence: TGCGCCAGCAGCTGGACTAGCGGATACACCGGGGAGCTGTTTTTT.

In its sample, this clonotype was seen many times. The chain links TRBV7-3 to TRBJ2-7, with TRBD2 matching over 15 bases. The CDR3 sequence is 16 residues long. The V and J ends lost 4 bases and 6 bases, in that order; junction bases with no gene match: 7. The germline CDR1 and CDR2 sequences are SGHTA and FQGTGA. The DNA for the CDR3 is TGTGCCAGCAGCTCCGGACTAGCGGGAGGGCGGGGCGAGCAGTACTTC. This encodes CASSSGLAGGRGEQYF.

This clonotype was recorded many times. V is TRBV2 and J is TRBJ2-1; D is unclear. Per the germline V gene, CDR1 is SNHLY and CDR2 is FYNNEI. The CDR3 extends over 11 amino acids. Between the trimmed V and J ends, which lost 2 bases and 12 bases, there was a span of 8 bases. CDR3 sequence: CASSEPLAQFF. The CDR3 region has the DNA TGTGCCAGCAGTGAACCCCTGGCGCAGTTCTTC. The full variable domain, in which reference TRBV2 and TRBJ2-1 provide the parts outside the CDR3, is EPEVTQTPSHQVTQMGQEVILRCVPISNHLYFYWYRQILGQKVEFLVSFYNNEISEKSEIFDDQFSVERPDGSNFTLKIRSTKLEDSAMYFCASSEPLAQFFGPGTRLTVL.

This clonotype was observed at least ten times. This chain uses TRBV7-3 with TRBJ2-7, with D perhaps matching TRBD2 (6 bases). Trimming cost V 10 bases and J 1 base, with 26 bases left between them. The CDR3 loop spans 17 amino acids. The germline CDR1 and CDR2 sequences are SGHTA and FQGTGA. The CDR3 nucleotides are TGTGCCAACCTGGAGGGCGCCGACGTCAATGATTCCTACGAGCAGTACTTC. This encodes CANLEGADVNDSYEQYF.

This clonotype was seen many times. V gene TRBV7-2 combines with J gene TRBJ2-7; TRBD2 is a possible D gene (6 bases). Trimming cost V 1 base and J 2 bases, with 12 bases left between them. CDR3 length: 15 amino acids. Germline CDR1 and CDR2: SGHTA and FQGNSA. The CDR3 nucleotides read TGTGCCAGCAGCTTAGGGTCTAGCGCACCCTACGAGCAGTACTTC. This encodes CASSLGSSAPYEQYF. The complete variable domain, with remaining parts taken from reference TRBV7-2 and TRBJ2-7, reads GAGVSQSPSNKVTEKGKDVELRCDPISGHTALYWYRQSLGQGLEFLIYFQGNSAPDKSGLPSDRFSAERTGGSVSTLTIQRTQQEDSAVYLCASSLGSSAPYEQYFGPGTRLTVT.

V is TRBV20-1 and J is TRBJ1-1; D may be TRBD1 (6 bases). V lost 1 base and J 7 bases, leaving 13 bases between the germline ends. Germline CDR1 and CDR2: DFQATT and SNEGSKA (reference sequence). The CDR3 has 13 amino acids. CDR3 coding DNA: TGCAGTGCTAGAGCCCTGGGGGGCTTTGAAGCTTTCTTT. Its translation is CSARALGGFEAFF.

This clonotype was counted many times. The DNA of the CDR3 is TGTGCCACCAGTGACCGACGGGGCCTATCCTATGGCTACACCTTC. Its protein product is CATSDRRGLSYGYTF. The rearrangement uses TRBV24-1 and TRBJ1-2, with D possibly being TRBD1 (5 bases). CDR1 and CDR2 from the germline V gene are KGHDR and SFDVKD. Trimming stripped 4 bases from V and 4 bases from J, with 15 bases between. This CDR3 contains 15 residues.